These 21 T cell receptor beta chains came from one sample sequenced in a study of CD8 T cells in Susac syndrome. Random hexamers served to reverse transcribe about 0.45 to 1 ug RNA. TCRdb itself ran the immunoSEQ multiplex PCR reads through MiXCR, one entry per CDR3 protein. The sample carries approximately 180,000 distinct CDR3 sequences, 90% to 95% recorded once. Material for sequencing was CD4+ T cells from PBMCs. The receptors were gathered from a human donor with Susac syndrome.

CDR3 sequence: CSARKGILQSQYF. As DNA, the CDR3 is TGCAGTGCTAGAAAGGGCATCTTGCAGTCCCAGTACTTC. The chain has TRBV20-1 and TRBJ2-5; D remains unclear. The CDR3 extends over 13 amino acids. The germline V gene encodes CDR1 DFQATT and CDR2 SNEGSKA (reference sequence). V shed 2 bases and J shed 9 bases, with 16 bases lying between them.

The rearrangement joins TRBV10-3 to TRBJ1-1; possible D gene TRBD1, 6 bases. V was clipped by 5 bases and J by 1 base, with 8 bases between them. CDR3 length equals 13 residues. The germline CDR1 and CDR2 sequences are ENHRY and SYGVKD. Here the CDR3 reads CAISWTENTEAFF. The DNA of the CDR3 is TGTGCCATCAGTTGGACAGAGAACACTGAAGCTTTCTTT.

The chain carries TRBV28 and TRBJ2-3, with TRBD1 matching over 9 bases. With V trimmed by 5 bases and J by 2 bases, 8 bases remained unmatched. Germline lookup yields CDR1 MDHEN and CDR2 SYDVKM. The CDR3 has 16 amino acids. CDR3 sequence reads: CASSKAGTGPTDTQYF. DNA of the CDR3: TGTGCCAGCAGTAAAGCCGGGACAGGGCCCACAGATACGCAGTATTTT.

This chain uses TRBV4-3 with TRBJ2-4; 7 bases agree with TRBD2. The germline V gene has CDR1 LGHNA and CDR2 YSLEER. This CDR3 has 18 amino acids. J gave up 8 bases and V 1 base, and 17 bases lay outside the gene matches. CDR3 coding DNA: TGCGCCAGCAGCCAAGCACGCGCGGGAGCAGGTAGTTCAGACATTCAGTACTTC. Encoded protein: CASSQARAGAGSSDIQYF.

The rearrangement joins TRBV9 to TRBJ1-3; tentatively, D is TRBD1 (5 bases). Trimming shortened V by 0 bases and J by 3 bases, and 25 bases separated the two germline ends. Germline V gene data show CDR1 as SGDLS and CDR2 as YYNGEE. The CDR3 sequence is 20 residues long. The CDR3 DNA sequence: TGTGCCAGCAGCGTAGCTACGGGAGGGAGACAGACCCTCTTTGGAAACACCATATATTTT. This gives the protein CASSVATGGRQTLFGNTIYF. Supplemented by reference TRBV9 and TRBJ1-3, the full variable domain reads DSGVTQTPKHLITATGQRVTLRCSPRSGDLSVYWYQQSLDQGLQFLIQYYNGEERAKGNILERFSAQQFPDLHSELNLSSLELGDSALYFCASSVATGGRQTLFGNTIYFGEGSWLTVV.

This chain connects TRBV29-1 to TRBJ2-7, with D tentatively TRBD1 or TRBD2 (5 bases each). The CDR3 is made up of 13 amino acids. Germline V CDR1 and CDR2: SQVTM, ANQGSEA. Trimming stripped 1 base from V and 3 bases from J, with 10 bases between. The CDR3 nucleotides read TGCAGCGTTGAAGTGGGGACCGACTACGAGCAGTACTTC. Its translation is CSVEVGTDYEQYF.

The genes are TRBV3-1 and TRBJ2-2; 7 positions match TRBD1. V shed 8 bases, J shed 3 bases, and the junction held 6 bases outside the gene matches. The CDR3 sequence is 14 residues long. Germline values: CDR1 LGHDT, CDR2 YNNKEL (reference sequence). The CDR3 bases are TGTGCCAGCGCTAACAGGGGAGACACCGGGGAGCTGTTTTTT. Protein product: CASANRGDTGELFF.

V and J are TRBV7-9 and TRBJ2-7; D remains ambiguous. V was trimmed by 5 bases and J by 7 bases, leaving 12 bases between them. This CDR3 has 12 residues. In germline, CDR1 is SEHNR, CDR2 FQNEAQ (reference sequence). The CDR3 sequence is CASSPGPWEQYF. The DNA of the CDR3 is TGTGCCAGCAGCCCAGGACCCTGGGAGCAGTACTTC.

The CDR3 DNA reads TGTGCCTGGAGCAGGGGTGGCTATGGCTACACCTTC. It yields the protein CAWSRGGYGYTF. The chain is built from TRBV30 and TRBJ1-2; TRBD1 might be the D (6 bases). Looked up from germline, CDR1 is GTSNPN and CDR2 is SVGIG (reference sequence). Trimming left V 3 bases short and J 4 bases short, with 9 bases between. The CDR3 has 12 amino acids.

The chain employs TRBV3-1 and TRBJ1-1; perhaps TRBD1 as D (6 bases). The CDR3 runs to 15 residues. Germline CDR1 reads LGHDT; CDR2 reads YNNKEL (reference sequence). V lost 4 bases and J 5 bases, leaving 17 bases between the germline ends. CDR3 sequence reads: CASSRGGAEGTEAFF. The CDR3 DNA reads as TGTGCCAGCAGCCGGGGGGGCGCCGAGGGAACTGAAGCTTTCTTT.

The genes are TRBV23-1 and TRBJ1-1; 7 bases are a match to TRBD1. TRBV23-1 is known as an ORF, though its function is uncertain. The length of the CDR3 is 14 residues. J was trimmed by 3 bases and V by 6 bases; bases with no gene match: 7. CDR3 sequence reads: CASRPIGTDTEAFF. CDR3 DNA: TGCGCCAGCAGACCAATAGGGACAGACACTGAAGCTTTCTTT.

V usage is TRBV9 and J usage is TRBJ2-7, with D possibly being TRBD1 (6 bases). V was clipped by 4 bases and J by 2 bases, with 13 bases between them. Germline V gene lookup returns CDR1 SGDLS and CDR2 YYNGEE. This CDR3 comprises 14 residues. The CDR3 sequence: CASSPLDRTYEQYF. The CDR3 DNA sequence: TGTGCCAGCAGCCCCCTAGACAGGACCTACGAGCAGTACTTC.

This sequence joins TRBV7-9 and TRBJ2-7; 10 positions agree with TRBD2. This CDR3 has 16 amino acids. Germline V CDR1 and CDR2: SEHNR, FQNEAQ (reference sequence). V dropped 0 bases and J dropped 6; count of bases not matched to a gene: 8. CDR3 amino acids: CASSLARASGRLEQYF. CDR3 nucleotide sequence: TGTGCCAGCAGCTTAGCTAGGGCTAGCGGGAGACTCGAGCAGTACTTC.

The V and J genes are TRBV28 and TRBJ1-4; D perhaps matches TRBD1 (6 bases). Trimming took off 5 bases at V and 8 bases at J, with 15 bases between the two ends. From germline, CDR1 is MDHEN and CDR2 SYDVKM. This CDR3 region has 14 residues. CDR3 loop: CASSPDRFDEKLFF. The CDR3 nucleotides read TGTGCCAGCAGTCCGGACAGATTTGACGAAAAACTGTTTTTT. Filled out from reference TRBV28 and TRBJ1-4, the complete variable domain reads DVKVTQSSRYLVKRTGEKVFLECVQDMDHENMFWYRQDPGLGLRLIYFSYDVKMKEKGDIPEGYSVSREKKERFSLILESASTNQTSMYLCASSPDRFDEKLFFGSGTQLSVL.

This chain uses TRBV28 with TRBJ1-5, with 7 bases fitting TRBD1. From germline, CDR1 is MDHEN and CDR2 SYDVKM. V was pared by 6 bases and J by 4 bases, with 9 bases of the junction left unmatched. The CDR3 runs 15 residues. CDR3 protein: CASSPRTGGNQPQHF. CDR3 in DNA: TGTGCCAGCAGCCCTCGGACAGGAGGAAATCAGCCCCAGCATTTT.

This clonotype has just one count. The V call is TRBV6-5, the J call TRBJ1-5; a possible D gene is TRBD1 (6 bases). This CDR3 has 14 amino acids. Germline CDR1 and CDR2: MNHEY and SVGAGI. Trimming removed 2 bases from V and 7 bases from J, with 12 bases in between. The CDR3 sequence: CASSYGQSGQPQHF. CDR3 nucleotide sequence: TGTGCCAGCAGTTACGGACAGAGCGGGCAGCCCCAGCATTTT.

The chain links TRBV5-1 to TRBJ2-7; 11 bases align to TRBD2. The CDR3 totals 14 residues. CDR1 SGHRS and CDR2 YFSETQ come from the germline V gene. The junction had 6 bases not matched to a gene; V was cut back by 6 bases and J by 4 bases. CDR3 residues: CASMNLAGGYEQYF. In DNA form, the CDR3 reads TGCGCCAGCATGAACCTAGCGGGGGGTTACGAGCAGTACTTC.

The chain links TRBV5-4 to TRBJ2-3, with 8 bases matching TRBD2. Looked up from germline, CDR1 is SGHNT and CDR2 is YYREEE (reference sequence). This CDR3 contains 17 residues. Germline trimming cut 4 bases from V and 4 bases from J; bases unmatched to any gene: 14. The CDR3 spells CASSQRKSGSRSDTQYF. DNA of the CDR3: TGTGCCAGCAGCCAACGTAAAAGCGGGAGTAGGTCAGATACGCAGTATTTT.

A single count supports this clonotype. This chain uses TRBV29-1 with TRBJ1-2; TRBD1 aligns across 8 bases. V shed 6 bases, J shed 8 bases, and the junction held 11 bases outside the gene matches. CDR3 length: 13 amino acids. The germline V gene has CDR1 SQVTM and CDR2 ANQGSEA. The CDR3 DNA sequence: TGCAGCGTGGGACAGGATTTCAGTAGCGGCTACACCTTC. It yields the protein CSVGQDFSSGYTF.

This clonotype was seen just once. CDR3 sequence: CAWRTSHGELFF. The CDR3 DNA follows: TGTGCCTGGAGGACTAGCCACGGGGAGCTGTTTTTT. The chain combines TRBV30 with TRBJ2-2, with 7 bases matching TRBD2. From germline, CDR1 is GTSNPN and CDR2 SVGIG (reference sequence). CDR3 length: 12 amino acids. V was clipped by 3 bases and J by 7 bases; unmatched bases: 2.

CDR3 in amino acids: CASSLAGAVGASAQYF. The CDR3, as DNA: TGCGCCAGCAGCTTGGCCGGAGCGGTTGGCGCCTCGGCCCAGTACTTC. V usage is TRBV5-1 and J usage is TRBJ2-5, with a tentative D call TRBD2 (5 bases). From germline, CDR1 is SGHRS and CDR2 YFSETQ. The CDR3 spans 16 residues. Trimming pared 0 bases from V and 9 bases from J, leaving 21 bases between.